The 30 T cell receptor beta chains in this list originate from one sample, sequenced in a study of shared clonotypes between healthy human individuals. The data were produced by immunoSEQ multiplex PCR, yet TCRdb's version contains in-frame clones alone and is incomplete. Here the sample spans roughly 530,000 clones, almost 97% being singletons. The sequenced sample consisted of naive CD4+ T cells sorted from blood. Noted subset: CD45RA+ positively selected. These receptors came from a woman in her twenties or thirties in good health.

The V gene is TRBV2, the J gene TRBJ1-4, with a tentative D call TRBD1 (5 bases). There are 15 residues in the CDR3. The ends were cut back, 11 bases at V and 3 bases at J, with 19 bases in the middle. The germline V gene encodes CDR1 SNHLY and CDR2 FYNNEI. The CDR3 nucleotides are TGTGCCGGACATTTTCGGAGGGGATCTAATGAAAAACTGTTTTTT. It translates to CAGHFRRGSNEKLFF.

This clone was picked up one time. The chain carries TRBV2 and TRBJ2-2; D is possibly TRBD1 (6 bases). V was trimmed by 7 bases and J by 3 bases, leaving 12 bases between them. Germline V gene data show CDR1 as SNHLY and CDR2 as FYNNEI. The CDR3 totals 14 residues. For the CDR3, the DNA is TGTGCCAGCAAGACCTACAGGGACACCGGGGAGCTGTTTTTT. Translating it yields CASKTYRDTGELFF.

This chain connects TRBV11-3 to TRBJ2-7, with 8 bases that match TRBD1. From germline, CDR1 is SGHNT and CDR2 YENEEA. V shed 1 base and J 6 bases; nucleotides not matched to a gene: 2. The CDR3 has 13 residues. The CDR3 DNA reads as TGTGCCAGCAGCTTAGCCGACAGGGGCGAGCAGTACTTC. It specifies CASSLADRGEQYF. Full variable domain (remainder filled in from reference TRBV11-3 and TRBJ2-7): EAGVVQSPRYKIIEKKQPVAFWCNPISGHNTLYWYLQNLGQGPELLIRYENEEAVDDSQLPKDRFSAERLKGVDSTLKIQPAELGDSAVYLCASSLADRGEQYFGPGTRLTVT.

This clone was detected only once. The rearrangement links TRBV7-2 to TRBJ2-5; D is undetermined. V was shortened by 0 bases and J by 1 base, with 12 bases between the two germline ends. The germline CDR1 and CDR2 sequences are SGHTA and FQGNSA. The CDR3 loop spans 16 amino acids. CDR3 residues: CASSLAPPGIQETQYF. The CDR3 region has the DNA TGTGCCAGCAGCTTAGCGCCCCCCGGAATCCAAGAGACCCAGTACTTC. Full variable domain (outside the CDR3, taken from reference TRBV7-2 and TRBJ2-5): GAGVSQSPSNKVTEKGKDVELRCDPISGHTALYWYRQSLGQGLEFLIYFQGNSAPDKSGLPSDRFSAERTGGSVSTLTIQRTQQEDSAVYLCASSLAPPGIQETQYFGPGTRLLVL.

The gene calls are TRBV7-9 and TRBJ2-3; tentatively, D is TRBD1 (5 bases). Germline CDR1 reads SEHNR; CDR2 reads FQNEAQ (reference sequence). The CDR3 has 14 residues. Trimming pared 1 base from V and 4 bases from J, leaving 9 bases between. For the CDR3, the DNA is TGTGCCAGCAGCTTAGTAGGGGTAGCAGATACGCAGTATTTT. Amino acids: CASSLVGVADTQYF.

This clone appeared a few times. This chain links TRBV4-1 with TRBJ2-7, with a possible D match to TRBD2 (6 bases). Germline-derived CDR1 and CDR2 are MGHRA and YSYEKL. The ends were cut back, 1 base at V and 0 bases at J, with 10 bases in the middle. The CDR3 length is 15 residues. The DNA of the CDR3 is TGCGCCAGCAGCCAAGGGGACGGGAGCTCCTACGAGCAGTACTTC. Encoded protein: CASSQGDGSSYEQYF.

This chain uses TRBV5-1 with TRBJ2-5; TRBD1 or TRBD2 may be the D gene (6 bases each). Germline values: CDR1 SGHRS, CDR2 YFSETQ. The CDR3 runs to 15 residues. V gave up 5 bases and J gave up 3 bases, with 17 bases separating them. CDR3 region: CASSDTGTGEETQYF. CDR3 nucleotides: TGCGCCAGCAGTGACACAGGGACGGGGGAAGAGACCCAGTACTTC.

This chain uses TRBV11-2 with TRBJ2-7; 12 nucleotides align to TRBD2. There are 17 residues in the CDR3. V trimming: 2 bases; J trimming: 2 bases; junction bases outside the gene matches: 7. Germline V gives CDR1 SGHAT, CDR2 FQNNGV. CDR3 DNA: TGTGCCAGCAGCTTAAGACTAGCGGGAGCTCGCCCCTACGAGCAGTACTTC. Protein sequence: CASSLRLAGARPYEQYF.

The CDR3 bases are TGTGCCAGCTCACCCGGTGGGGGTGGAGAGACCCAGTACTTC. Its protein product is CASSPGGGGETQYF. The genes are TRBV18 and TRBJ2-5; D is tentatively TRBD1 or TRBD2 (5 bases each). With 3 bases removed from V and 4 bases from J, the gap between germline ends came to 12 bases. Germline CDR1 KGHSH, CDR2 LQKENI. The CDR3 covers 14 residues.

As DNA, the CDR3 is TGCGCCAGCAGTCTCCAAAGGGATGCCCAAGAGACCCAGTACTTC. It translates to CASSLQRDAQETQYF. The rearrangement uses TRBV5-1 and TRBJ2-5, with D hard to call. Germline CDR1 and CDR2: SGHRS and YFSETQ. Deletions cut 5 bases from V and 1 base from J, with 15 bases between. The CDR3 contains 15 residues.

The CDR3 coding sequence is TGTGCCAGCATGAGCAGCGGGAGGGCCCAGTACTTC. Encoded protein: CASMSSGRAQYF. The chain recombines TRBV6-1 with TRBJ2-7; 10 positions match TRBD2. The CDR3 totals 12 residues. V trimming: 7 bases; J trimming: 10 bases; junction bases outside the gene matches: 7. Germline CDR1 MNHNS, CDR2 SASEGT.

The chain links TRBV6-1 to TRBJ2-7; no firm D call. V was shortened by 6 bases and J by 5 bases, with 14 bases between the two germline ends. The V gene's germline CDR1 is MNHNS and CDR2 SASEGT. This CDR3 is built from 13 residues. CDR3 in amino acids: CASREHHSHEQYF. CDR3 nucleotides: TGTGCCAGCAGAGAACACCATAGTCACGAGCAGTACTTC.

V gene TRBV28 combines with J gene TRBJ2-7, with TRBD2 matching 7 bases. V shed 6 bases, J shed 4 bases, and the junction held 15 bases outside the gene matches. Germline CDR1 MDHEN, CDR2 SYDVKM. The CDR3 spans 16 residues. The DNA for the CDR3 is TGTGCCAGCAGAATCGGGGGAGGGGTTGTAGTATACGAGCAGTACTTC. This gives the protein CASRIGGGVVVYEQYF.

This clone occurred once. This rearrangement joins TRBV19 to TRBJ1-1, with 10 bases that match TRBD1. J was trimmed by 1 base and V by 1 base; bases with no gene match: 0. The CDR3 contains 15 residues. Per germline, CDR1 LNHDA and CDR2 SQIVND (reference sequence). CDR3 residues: CASSIGQGANTEAFF. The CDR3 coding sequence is TGTGCCAGTAGTATAGGACAGGGGGCGAACACTGAAGCTTTCTTT.

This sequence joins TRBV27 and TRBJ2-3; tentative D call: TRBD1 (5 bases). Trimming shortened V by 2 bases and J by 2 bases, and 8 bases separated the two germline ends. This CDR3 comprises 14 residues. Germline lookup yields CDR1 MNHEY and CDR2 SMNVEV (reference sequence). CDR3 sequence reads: CASSLNRITDTQYF. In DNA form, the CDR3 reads TGTGCCAGCAGTTTAAACAGGATCACAGATACGCAGTATTTT.

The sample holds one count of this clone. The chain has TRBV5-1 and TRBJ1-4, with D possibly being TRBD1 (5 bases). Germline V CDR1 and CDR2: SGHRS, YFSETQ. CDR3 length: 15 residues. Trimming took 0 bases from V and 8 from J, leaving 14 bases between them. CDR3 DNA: TGCGCCAGCAGCTTGGCCTCCAGGGTGGAGGAAAAACTGTTTTTT. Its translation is CASSLASRVEEKLFF.

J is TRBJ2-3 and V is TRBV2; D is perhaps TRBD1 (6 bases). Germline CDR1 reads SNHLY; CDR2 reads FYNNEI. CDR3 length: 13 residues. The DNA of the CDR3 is TGTTCACGTTGGATAGGACAGACAGATACGCAGTATTTT. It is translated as CSRWIGQTDTQYF.

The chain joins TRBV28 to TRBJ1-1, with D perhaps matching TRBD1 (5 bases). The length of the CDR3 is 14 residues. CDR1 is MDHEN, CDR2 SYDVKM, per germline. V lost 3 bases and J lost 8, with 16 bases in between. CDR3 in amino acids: CASSLVVGRREAFF. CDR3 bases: TGTGCCAGCAGTTTGGTAGTGGGGCGGCGAGAAGCTTTCTTT.

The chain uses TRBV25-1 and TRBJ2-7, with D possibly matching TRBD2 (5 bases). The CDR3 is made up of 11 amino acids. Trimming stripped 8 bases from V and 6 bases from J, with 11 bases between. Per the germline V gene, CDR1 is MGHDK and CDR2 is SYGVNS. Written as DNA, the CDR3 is TGTGCCAGCTCGGGGTATGCCGAGCAGTACTTC. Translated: CASSGYAEQYF.

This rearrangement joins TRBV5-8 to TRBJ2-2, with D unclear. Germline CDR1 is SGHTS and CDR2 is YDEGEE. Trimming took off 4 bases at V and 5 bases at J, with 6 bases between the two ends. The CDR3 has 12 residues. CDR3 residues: CASSRWTGELFF. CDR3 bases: TGTGCCAGCAGCCGTTGGACCGGGGAGCTGTTTTTT.

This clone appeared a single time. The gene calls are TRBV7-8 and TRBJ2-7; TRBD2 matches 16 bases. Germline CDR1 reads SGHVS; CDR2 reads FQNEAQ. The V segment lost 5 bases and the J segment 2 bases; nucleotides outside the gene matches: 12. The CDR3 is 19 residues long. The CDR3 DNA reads TGTGCCAGCAGCATCGGGACTAGCGGGAGGGCCTTAGCGACCTACGAGCAGTACTTC. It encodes CASSIGTSGRALATYEQYF.

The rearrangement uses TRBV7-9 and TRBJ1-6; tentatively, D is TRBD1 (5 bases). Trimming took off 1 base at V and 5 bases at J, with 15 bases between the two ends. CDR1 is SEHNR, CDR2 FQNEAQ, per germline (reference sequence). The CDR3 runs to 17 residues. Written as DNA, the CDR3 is TGTGCCAGCAGCTTAGATCGGGGCGACGACGATAATTCACCCCTCCACTTT. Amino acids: CASSLDRGDDDNSPLHF.

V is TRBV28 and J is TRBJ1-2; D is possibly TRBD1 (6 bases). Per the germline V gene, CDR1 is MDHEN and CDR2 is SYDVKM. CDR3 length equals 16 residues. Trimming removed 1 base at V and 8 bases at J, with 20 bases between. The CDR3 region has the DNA TGTGCCAGCAGTTTATCCCCTCCATGGAGGGGGGACGGCTACACCTTC. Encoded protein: CASSLSPPWRGDGYTF.

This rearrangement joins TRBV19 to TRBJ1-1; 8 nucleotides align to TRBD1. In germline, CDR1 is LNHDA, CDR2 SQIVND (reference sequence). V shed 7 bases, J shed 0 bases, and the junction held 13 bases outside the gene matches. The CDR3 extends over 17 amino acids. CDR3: CASTARQGHSLNTEAFF. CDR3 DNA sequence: TGTGCCAGTACTGCTCGACAGGGGCATTCTCTGAACACTGAAGCTTTCTTT.

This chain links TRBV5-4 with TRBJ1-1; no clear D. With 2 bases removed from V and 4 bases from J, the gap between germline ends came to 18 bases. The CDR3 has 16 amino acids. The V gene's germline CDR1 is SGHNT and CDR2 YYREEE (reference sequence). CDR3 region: CASSFVPWGRATEAFF. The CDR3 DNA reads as TGTGCCAGCAGCTTCGTCCCATGGGGTCGAGCCACTGAAGCTTTCTTT.

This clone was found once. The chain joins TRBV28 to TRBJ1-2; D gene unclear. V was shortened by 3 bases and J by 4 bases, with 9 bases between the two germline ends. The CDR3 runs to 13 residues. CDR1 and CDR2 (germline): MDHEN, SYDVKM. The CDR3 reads CASSFPNTYGYTF. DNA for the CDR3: TGTGCCAGCAGTTTTCCGAACACCTATGGCTACACCTTC.

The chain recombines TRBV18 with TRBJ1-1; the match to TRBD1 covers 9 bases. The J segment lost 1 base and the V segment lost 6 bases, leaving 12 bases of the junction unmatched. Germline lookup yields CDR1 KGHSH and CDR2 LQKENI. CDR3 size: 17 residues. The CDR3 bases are TGTGCCAGCTCCTGGACAACAGGGGGCCTTGGGAACACTGAAGCTTTCTTT. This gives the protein CASSWTTGGLGNTEAFF.

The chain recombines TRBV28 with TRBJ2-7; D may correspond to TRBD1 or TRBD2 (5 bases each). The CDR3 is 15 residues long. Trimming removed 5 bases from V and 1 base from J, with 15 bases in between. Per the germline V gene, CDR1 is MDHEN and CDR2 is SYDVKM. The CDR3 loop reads CASSQLRWGSYEQYF. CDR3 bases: TGTGCCAGCAGTCAACTCAGGTGGGGGTCCTACGAGCAGTACTTC. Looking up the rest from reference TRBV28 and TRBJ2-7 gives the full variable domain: DVKVTQSSRYLVKRTGEKVFLECVQDMDHENMFWYRQDPGLGLRLIYFSYDVKMKEKGDIPEGYSVSREKKERFSLILESASTNQTSMYLCASSQLRWGSYEQYFGPGTRLTVT.

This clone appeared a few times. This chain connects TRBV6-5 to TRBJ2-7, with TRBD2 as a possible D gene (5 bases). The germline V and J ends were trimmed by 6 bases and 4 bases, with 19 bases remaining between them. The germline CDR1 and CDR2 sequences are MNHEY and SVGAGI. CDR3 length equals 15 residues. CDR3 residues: CASRYYPEGTYEQYF. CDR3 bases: TGTGCCAGCAGATATTACCCAGAGGGTACATACGAGCAGTACTTC.

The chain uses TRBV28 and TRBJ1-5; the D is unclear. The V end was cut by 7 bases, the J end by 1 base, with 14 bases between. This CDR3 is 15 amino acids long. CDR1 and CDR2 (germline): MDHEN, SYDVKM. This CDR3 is CASTTLGGSNQPQHF. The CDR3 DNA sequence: TGTGCCAGCACAACACTGGGCGGGAGCAATCAGCCCCAGCATTTT.